The T cell receptor (beta chain) under discussion was sequenced for a study of blood T cell repertoires in COVID-19. Study details: Samples of COVID-19 (acute and convalescent) were obtained from the United States, Italy and Spain. Sources were T cells, B-cell-depleted T cells, or PBMCs; the material itself was cDNA or gDNA.

Original data processing: Reference gene primer amplification gave estimated nucleated cell counts. Data came from immunoSEQ multiplex PCR; TCRdb stores just in-frame clones and leaves some out. The D gene and trimming were derived from the DNA, and the V and J assignments and clone size from that table. Of around 100,000 clones in the sample, 70% to 90% were seen once. This clone was observed once. From germline, CDR1 is MNHEY and CDR2 SMNVEV (reference sequence). The germline V and J ends were trimmed by 7 bases and 6 bases, with 23 bases remaining between them. The CDR3 sequence is 16 residues long.

The V call is TRBV27, the J call TRBJ2-3, with a possible D match to TRBD2 (6 bases). Material: peripheral blood. The source of this sequence is a man older than 75 with acute or convalescent COVID-19. CDR3 nucleotide sequence: TGTGCCAGCACCTGGAGTTGGGCGGGGAGATATGATACGCAGTATTTT. Amino acids: CASTWSWAGRYDTQYF.